The 2 T cell receptor beta chains presented below share a single source sample, sequenced in a study of cytomegalovirus exposure and HLA in healthy donors. The primer mix had 60 Vbeta and 13 Jbeta primers. Clones were read by immunoSEQ multiplex PCR, and TCRdb kept only the in-frame ones, dropping some. The sample holds 100,000 to 150,000 clones; about 80% are singletons and the top ten take 9% to 9.5%. Sequencing used PBMCs. The origin of the receptors is a woman aged 45-59 years in good health and CMV-seropositive.

The table lists this clone with a few counts. The gene calls are TRBV6-5 and TRBJ2-7; D not resolved. CDR3 length equals 14 residues. The germline V gene has CDR1 MNHEY and CDR2 SVGAGI. V lost 2 bases to trimming and J lost 2 bases, with 10 bases between them. The chain's CDR3 is CASSYEDTTYEQYF. In DNA, the CDR3 is TGTGCCAGCAGTTACGAAGACACCACCTACGAGCAGTACTTC.

CDR3 sequence (DNA): TGTGCCAGCAGTGAACTCTACAGGACCCTTGGAGAGCAGTACTTC. Translation gives CASSELYRTLGEQYF. The chain employs TRBV6-1 and TRBJ2-7; possible D gene TRBD1, 5 bases. The CDR3 length is 15 residues. The germline V gene has CDR1 MNHNS and CDR2 SASEGT. The V and J ends lost 2 bases and 7 bases respectively, with 18 bases between them.